The 2 T cell receptor beta chains in this list originate from one sample, sequenced in a study of cytomegalovirus exposure and HLA in healthy donors. The PCR was carried out with 60 Vbeta primers and 13 Jbeta primers. Sequenced by immunoSEQ multiplex PCR; TCRdb stores in-frame clones only, minus some. The table records 150,000 to 170,000 clones, more than 70% of them present only once. The sequenced sample was PBMCs. The receptor set was obtained from a woman aged 40-49 years in good health and CMV-seropositive.

V gene TRBV5-1 combines with J gene TRBJ1-1, with 10 bases identical to TRBD1. The germline V gene encodes CDR1 SGHRS and CDR2 YFSETQ. There are 17 residues in the CDR3. With V trimmed by 0 bases and J by 0 bases, 5 bases remained unmatched. Here the CDR3 DNA reads TGCGCCAGCAGCTTGGCGGGACAGGGGAACATGAACACTGAAGCTTTCTTT. It encodes CASSLAGQGNMNTEAFF.

CDR3 in DNA: TGTGCCTGGAGGTCGGGTTTAGGAAACACCATATATTTT. It specifies CAWRSGLGNTIYF. This chain links TRBV30 with TRBJ1-3; D ambiguous. CDR1 and CDR2 from the germline V gene are GTSNPN and SVGIG (reference sequence). With 3 bases removed from V and 4 bases from J, the gap between germline ends came to 10 bases. CDR3 length: 13 residues.